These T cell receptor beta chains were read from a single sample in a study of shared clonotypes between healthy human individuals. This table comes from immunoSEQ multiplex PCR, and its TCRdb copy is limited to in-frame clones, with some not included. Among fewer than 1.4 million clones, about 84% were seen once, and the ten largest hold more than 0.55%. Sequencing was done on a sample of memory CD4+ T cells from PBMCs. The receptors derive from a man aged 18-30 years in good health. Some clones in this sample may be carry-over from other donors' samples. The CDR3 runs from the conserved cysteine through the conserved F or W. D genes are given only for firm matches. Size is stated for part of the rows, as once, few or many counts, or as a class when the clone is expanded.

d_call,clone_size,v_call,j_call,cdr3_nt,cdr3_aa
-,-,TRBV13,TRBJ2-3,TGTGCCAGCAGCCTTGTGGGGGGTCGTGGGAAATACACAGATACGCAGTATTTT,CASSLVGGRGKYTDTQYF
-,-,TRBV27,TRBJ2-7,TGTGCCAGCAGGGATCACGGGGCGGCGAGAAACGAGCAGTACTTC,CASRDHGAARNEQYF
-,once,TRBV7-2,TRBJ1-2,TGTGCCAGCAGCCTCCCCCCCGGAGGCTACACCTTC,CASSLPPGGYTF
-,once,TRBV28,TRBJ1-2,TGTGCCAGCAGTGTACGGGCAGGGGTGTATGGCTACACCTTC,CASSVRAGVYGYTF
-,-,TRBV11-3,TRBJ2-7,TGTGCCAGCAGCCTCCATCCCACCTACGAGCAGTACTTC,CASSLHPTYEQYF
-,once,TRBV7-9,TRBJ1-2,TGTGCCATCGCGGACAACTATGGCTACACCTTC,CAIADNYGYTF
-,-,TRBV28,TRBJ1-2,TGTGCCAGCAGCCCGGGGCAGGACTATGGCTACACCTTC,CASSPGQDYGYTF
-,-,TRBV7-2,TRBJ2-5,TGTGCCAGCAGCTTACATTCGCCAAAGACCCAGTACTTC,CASSLHSPKTQYF
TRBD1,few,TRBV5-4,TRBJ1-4,TGTGCCAGCAGCACCGGGACAGCCCTTGAAAAACTGTTTTTT,CASSTGTALEKLFF
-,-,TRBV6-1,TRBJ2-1,TGTGCCAGCAGACCTCGGGACTTTCCGCACAATGAGCAGTTCTTC,CASRPRDFPHNEQFF
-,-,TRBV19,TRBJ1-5,TGTGCCAGTAGTCCATGGGAACAGCAGCCCCAGCATTTT,CASSPWEQQPQHF
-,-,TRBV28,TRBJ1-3,TGTGCCAGCAGCTTAGTAGAGGGAAAGCCAAACACCATATATTTT,CASSLVEGKPNTIYF
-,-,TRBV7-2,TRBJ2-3,TGTGCCAGCAGCTTAGTGACACCTAGCACAGATACGCAGTATTTT,CASSLVTPSTDTQYF
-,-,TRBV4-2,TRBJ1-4,TGTGCCAGCAGCCAAGATTCCCCAGGGACAACTAATGAAAAACTGTTTTTT,CASSQDSPGTTNEKLFF
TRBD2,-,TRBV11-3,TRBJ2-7,TGTGCCAGCAGCTTTACTAGCGTGACCGAGCAGTACTTC,CASSFTSVTEQYF
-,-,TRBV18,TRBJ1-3,TGTGCCAGCTCACCACCAGGGAGAAACACCATATATTTT,CASSPPGRNTIYF
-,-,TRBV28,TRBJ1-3,TGTGCCAGCAGCTTGCCGGGGGGGGCTGGAAACACCATATATTTT,CASSLPGGAGNTIYF
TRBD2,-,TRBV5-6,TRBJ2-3,TGTGCCAGCAGCTTCCGGCCTAGCGGGTTCACAGATACGCAGTATTTT,CASSFRPSGFTDTQYF
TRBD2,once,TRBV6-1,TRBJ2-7,TGTGCCGTCGTTGGGGAGGGCCAGCAGTACTTC,CAVVGEGQQYF
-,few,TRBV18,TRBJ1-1,TGTGCCAGCTCACCAGGGGCCCGCACTGAAGCTTTCTTT,CASSPGARTEAFF
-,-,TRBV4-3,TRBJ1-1,TGCGCCAGCAGCCAAGAGGGCAGGGAAGATGAAGCTTTCTTT,CASSQEGREDEAFF
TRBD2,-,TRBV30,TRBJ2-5,TGTGCCTGGGGTGTAAGTGGGACTAGCGGGGGGACCCAGTACTTC,CAWGVSGTSGGTQYF
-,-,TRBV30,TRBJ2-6,TGTGCCTGGAGTTACCAGGGGTCTGGGGCCAACGTCCTGACTTTC,CAWSYQGSGANVLTF
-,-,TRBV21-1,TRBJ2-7,TGTGCCAGCAGCGTCCCTCTGGCTAGCCCTTCCTACGAGCAGTACTTC,CASSVPLASPSYEQYF
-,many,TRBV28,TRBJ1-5,TGTGCCAGCAGTTTCTGGGGCAGGGTTAGGAGCAATCAGCCCCAGCATTTT,CASSFWGRVRSNQPQHF
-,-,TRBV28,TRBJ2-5,TGTGCCAGCGTCGAGGCAGGGCGGGAGACCCAGTACTTC,CASVEAGRETQYF
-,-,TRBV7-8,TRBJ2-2,TGTGCCAGCAGCTGGACTTTCACCGGGGAGCTGTTTTTT,CASSWTFTGELFF
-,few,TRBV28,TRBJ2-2,TGTGCCAGCAGACGAACGAACACCGGGGAGCTGTTTTTT,CASRRTNTGELFF
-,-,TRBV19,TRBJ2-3,TGTGCCAGTAGTATAAGGGATCCGGGTACGCAGTATTTT,CASSIRDPGTQYF
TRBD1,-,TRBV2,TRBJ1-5,TGTGCCAGCAGTGAAGGCAGGGGGCTCAATCAGCCCCAGCATTTT,CASSEGRGLNQPQHF
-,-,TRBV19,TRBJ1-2,TGTGCCAGTAGTATCGAGGGGCGCGGTGGCTACACCTTC,CASSIEGRGGYTF
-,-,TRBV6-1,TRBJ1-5,TGTGCCAGCAGTCCCCAGGGCAATCAGCCCCAGCATTTT,CASSPQGNQPQHF
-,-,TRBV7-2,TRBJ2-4,TGTGCCAGCAGCCCCAAATTAGCCAAAAACATTCAGTACTTC,CASSPKLAKNIQYF
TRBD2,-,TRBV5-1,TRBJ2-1,TGCGCCAGCAGCTCCGGACCCGGGACTAGCGGCGCTTGGATGGATGAGCAGTTCTTC,CASSSGPGTSGAWMDEQFF
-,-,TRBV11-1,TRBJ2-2,TGTGCCAGCAGACTGATCTCCGGGGAGCTGTTTTTT,CASRLISGELFF
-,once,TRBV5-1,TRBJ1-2,TGCGCCAGCAGCTGGGACGGAGGGGGCTACACCTTC,CASSWDGGGYTF
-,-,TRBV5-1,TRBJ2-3,TGCGCCAGCAGCTTGGCTGGGGTGGGGAGCACAGATACGCAGTATTTT,CASSLAGVGSTDTQYF
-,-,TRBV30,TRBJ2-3,TGTGCCTGGAGTGTAGCTACAGATACGCAGTATTTT,CAWSVATDTQYF
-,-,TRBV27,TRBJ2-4,TGTGCCAGCAGTTTACGGGGGAGCGTCCAAAACATTCAGTACTTC,CASSLRGSVQNIQYF
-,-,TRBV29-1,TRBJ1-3,TGCAGCGTGGTACAGGGAAACACCATATATTTT,CSVVQGNTIYF
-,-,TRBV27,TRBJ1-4,TGTGCCAGCCGAGGGCGCGTAGGGGCAACTAATGAAAAACTGTTTTTT,CASRGRVGATNEKLFF
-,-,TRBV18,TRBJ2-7,TGTGCCAGCTCACCGCTTGCTAAGGCCTACGAGCAGTACTTC,CASSPLAKAYEQYF